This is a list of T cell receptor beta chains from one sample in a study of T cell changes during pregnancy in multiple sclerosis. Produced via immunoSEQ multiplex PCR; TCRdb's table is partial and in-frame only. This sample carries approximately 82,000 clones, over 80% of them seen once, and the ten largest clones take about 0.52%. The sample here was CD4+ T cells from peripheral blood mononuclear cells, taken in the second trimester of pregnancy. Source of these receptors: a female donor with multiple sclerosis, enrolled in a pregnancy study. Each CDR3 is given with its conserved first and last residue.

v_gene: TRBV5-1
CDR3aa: CASSLELASTDTQYF

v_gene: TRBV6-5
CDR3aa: CASRGPTHPFYGYTF

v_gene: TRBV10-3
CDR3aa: CAISSSGTGDTQYF

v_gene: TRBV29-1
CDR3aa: CSVDEGETVNTEAFF

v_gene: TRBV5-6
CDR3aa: CASSLRLAGTDTQYF

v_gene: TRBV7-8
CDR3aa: CASSSLALNTEAFF

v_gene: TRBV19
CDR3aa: CASSEPGLAGVAQYF

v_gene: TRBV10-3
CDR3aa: CAISAGDGDQPQHF

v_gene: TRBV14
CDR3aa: CASSPLRWRDYEQYF

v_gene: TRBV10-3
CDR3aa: CAIRGQGIPNTEAFF

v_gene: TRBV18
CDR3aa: CASSNAPVYNEQFF

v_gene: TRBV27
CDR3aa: CASSSTGYQPQHF

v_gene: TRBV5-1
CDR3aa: CASSRTSGTAGELFF

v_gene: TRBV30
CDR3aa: CAWGGTGQETQYF

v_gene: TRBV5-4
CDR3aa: CASSLDPGNTEAFF

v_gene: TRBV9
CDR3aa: CASSVGPRLAGGIDYEQYF

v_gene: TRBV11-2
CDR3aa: CASKQQVGMNTEAFF

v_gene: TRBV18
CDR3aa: CASSPSGTGVNTEAFF

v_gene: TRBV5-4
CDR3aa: CASSLAGGRSRELFF

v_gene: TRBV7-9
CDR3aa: CASSLYEATGELRNEQFF

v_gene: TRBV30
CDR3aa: CAWKQGREQYF

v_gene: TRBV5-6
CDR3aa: CASSSSLRLLDNEQFF

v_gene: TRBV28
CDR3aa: CASSMGGNQPQHF

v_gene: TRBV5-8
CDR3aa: CASSSSSGGISTDTQYF